These 2 T cell receptor beta chains were all obtained from the same sample, sequenced in a study of blood T cell repertoires in COVID-19. Profiled with immunoSEQ multiplex PCR; TCRdb holds only in-frame clones, not every one. The sample shows fewer than 200,000 clones, around 74% of them seen only once. Specimen: peripheral blood. The receptors derive from a woman at least 80 years old with acute or convalescent COVID-19.

The rearrangement joins TRBV6-5 to TRBJ1-1, with D uncertain. The CDR3 length is 15 residues. In germline, CDR1 is MNHEY, CDR2 SVGAGI. The V end lost 0 bases, the J end lost 3 bases, and 11 bases lay between the germline ends. Written as DNA, the CDR3 is TGTGCCAGCAGTTACTCGAGATCCCACTACACTGAAGCTTTCTTT. Translating it yields CASSYSRSHYTEAFF.

This clone was observed a handful of times. CDR3 loop: CASSPPRGRTQYF. Here the CDR3 DNA reads TGTGCCAGCAGTCCGCCGCGAGGGAGAACCCAGTACTTC. The rearrangement links TRBV27 to TRBJ2-5; the D gene is possibly TRBD2 (5 bases). The CDR3 has 13 residues. The germline V and J ends were trimmed by 5 bases and 8 bases, with 15 bases remaining between them. CDR1 is MNHEY and CDR2 is SMNVEV in the germline V gene (reference sequence).